Presented here are 26 T cell receptor beta chains from one specimen sequenced in a study of T cell clones after liver transplantation. The assay was immunoSEQ multiplex PCR, and TCRdb's table has in-frame clones only and misses some. The sample lists over 45,000 clones; roughly 70% were seen once. The sequencing here drew on CD4+ T cells from blood, taken around 4.5 years after liver transplant. Receptors originate from a human patient who received a liver transplant. The graft donor may have given rise to some T cells.

The chain has TRBV12-5 and TRBJ2-2; TRBD2 is a possible D gene (6 bases). Trimming left V 7 bases short and J 0 bases short, with 12 bases between. Germline-derived CDR1 and CDR2 are LGHNT and FRNRAP. The CDR3 is made up of 15 amino acids. The CDR3 sequence is CASAPGAANTGELFF. The CDR3 nucleotides read TGTGCTAGTGCCCCGGGAGCTGCGAACACCGGGGAGCTGTTTTTT.

The genes are TRBV6-1 and TRBJ1-1; D is undetermined. This CDR3 region has 13 residues. CDR1 MNHNS and CDR2 SASEGT come from the germline V gene. Deletions cut 0 bases from V and 10 bases from J, with 12 bases between. The CDR3 coding sequence is TGTGCCAGCAGTGAAGCGCTTCGCGTGGGAGCTTTCTTT. As protein: CASSEALRVGAFF.

There are a few counts of this clone. This rearrangement joins TRBV6-5 to TRBJ1-5; D might be TRBD1 (5 bases). The CDR3 covers 16 residues. The germline CDR1 and CDR2 sequences are MNHEY and SVGAGI. With 4 bases removed from V and 2 bases from J, the gap between germline ends came to 15 bases. The CDR3 DNA reads TGTGCCAGCAGTTTAGCCGGGGGAAAGGGCAATCAGCCCCAGCATTTT. Its translation is CASSLAGGKGNQPQHF.

This clone was counted a few times. This rearrangement joins TRBV28 to TRBJ2-1, with 12 positions matching TRBD2. The CDR3 is 17 residues long. V lost 2 bases and J lost 4; bases outside the gene matches: 6. Per germline, CDR1 MDHEN and CDR2 SYDVKM. CDR3 DNA sequence: TGTGCCAGCAGTTTACCCGGGACTAGCGGGCCTTACAATGAGCAGTTCTTC. The encoded protein is CASSLPGTSGPYNEQFF.

The chain's CDR3 is CASSEDRTASGNTIYF. In nucleotides, the CDR3 is TGCGCCAGCAGTGAGGATAGAACGGCCTCTGGAAACACCATATATTTT. V is TRBV10-1 and J is TRBJ1-3; no firm D call. Between the trimmed V and J ends, which lost 2 bases and 0 bases, there was a span of 11 bases. CDR3 size: 16 residues. Germline-derived CDR1 and CDR2 are WNHNN and SYGVQD (reference sequence).

The chain carries TRBV10-3 and TRBJ1-1; D call uncertain. Germline V gene lookup returns CDR1 ENHRY and CDR2 SYGVKD. This CDR3 spans 12 amino acids. The V end was cut by 11 bases, the J end by 6 bases, with 16 bases between. The CDR3 loop reads CAHQGQNAEAFF. DNA of the CDR3: TGTGCCCATCAAGGGCAAAATGCTGAAGCTTTCTTT.

Only a few counts were recorded for this clone. The chain is built from TRBV7-2 and TRBJ2-3; D is ambiguous. V was clipped by 5 bases and J by 6 bases, with 9 bases between them. Germline assignment: CDR1 SGHTA and CDR2 FQGNSA. The length of the CDR3 is 12 residues. CDR3 DNA sequence: TGTGCCAGCAGCCTCTTACTGGATACGCAGTATTTT. This gives the protein CASSLLLDTQYF.

This clone was observed a single time. The chain combines TRBV11-3 with TRBJ2-2; no clear D. V was cut by 3 bases and J by 5 bases, with 1 base left in between. The CDR3 extends over 11 amino acids. CDR1 and CDR2 from the germline V gene are SGHNT and YENEEA. CDR3 sequence (DNA): TGTGCCAGCAGCTTGACCGGGGAGCTGTTTTTT. This codes for CASSLTGELFF.

The V gene is TRBV11-1, the J gene TRBJ1-1, with 7 bases identical to TRBD1. This CDR3 region has 15 residues. The V segment lost 3 bases and the J segment 0 bases; nucleotides outside the gene matches: 4. CDR1 and CDR2 from the germline V gene are SGHAT and FQDESV (reference sequence). The CDR3 here is CASSFSGTVNTEAFF. CDR3 nucleotide sequence: TGTGCCAGCAGCTTTTCCGGGACAGTGAACACTGAAGCTTTCTTT.

This clone appeared a single time. This chain joins TRBV7-8 and TRBJ2-7; 11 bases match TRBD2. The CDR3 has 14 residues. Trimming removed 4 bases from V and 6 bases from J; junction bases left unmatched: 5. The germline V gene encodes CDR1 SGHVS and CDR2 FQNEAQ. In nucleotides, the CDR3 is TGTGCCAGCAGCTCACTAGCGGGGGCCGCCGAGCAGTACTTC. Residues: CASSSLAGAAEQYF.

The rearrangement uses TRBV4-2 and TRBJ1-1; TRBD1 aligns across 8 bases. V lost 4 bases to trimming and J lost 1 base; unmatched junction nucleotides: 5. Germline values: CDR1 LGHNA, CDR2 YNFKEQ. This CDR3 comprises 15 residues. The CDR3 DNA sequence: TGTGCCAGCAGCCCCCAGGGGGCCGAGAACACTGAAGCTTTCTTT. Translating gives CASSPQGAENTEAFF.

The chain couples TRBV6-6 to TRBJ2-1; maybe TRBD1 (5 bases). Germline assignment: CDR1 MNHNY and CDR2 SVGAGI (reference sequence). V gave up 6 bases and J gave up 9 bases, with 15 bases separating them. CDR3 size: 13 residues. The CDR3 here is CASRDTTLSEQFF. The CDR3 DNA sequence: TGTGCCAGCAGGGACACTACTTTGAGTGAGCAGTTCTTC.

This clone occurred a few times. As DNA, the CDR3 is TGTGCCAGCAGCGGCTCGGGGGAGACCCAGTACTTC. It translates to CASSGSGETQYF. The chain employs TRBV7-6 and TRBJ2-5; perhaps TRBD2 as D (5 bases). Germline values: CDR1 SGHVS, CDR2 FNYEAQ. This CDR3 comprises 12 residues. The V end was cut by 5 bases, the J end by 5 bases, with 9 bases between.

The rearrangement joins TRBV2 to TRBJ2-7; D remains ambiguous. The germline V gene has CDR1 SNHLY and CDR2 FYNNEI. Trimming took 4 bases from V and 2 from J, leaving 6 bases between them. This CDR3 is built from 12 residues. CDR3 DNA sequence: TGTGCCAGCAGTGGGATACCCTACGAGCAGTACTTC. Its protein product is CASSGIPYEQYF.

The chain joins TRBV5-6 to TRBJ1-1; D not certain. This CDR3 is 14 amino acids long. V shed 2 bases and J shed 1 base, with 9 bases lying between them. From germline, CDR1 is SGHDT and CDR2 YYEEEE. CDR3 nucleotide sequence: TGTGCCAGCAGCTTCGGACGGCCGAACACTGAAGCTTTCTTT. Protein sequence: CASSFGRPNTEAFF.

This sequence joins TRBV21-1 and TRBJ1-5; no check of the table's D call, TRBD1, against the DNA was made. TRBV21-1 is a pseudogene locus. The CDR3 has 16 amino acids. The CDR3 DNA reads as TGTGCCAGGAGTTTCGAGGACAGGGTCTTTAATCAGCCCCAGCATTTT. Its protein is CARSFEDRVFNQPQHF.

This chain connects TRBV4-2 to TRBJ1-2, with D possibly matching TRBD1 (5 bases). The CDR3 is 12 amino acids. Deletions cut 7 bases from V and 5 bases from J, with 11 bases between. Germline V gene data show CDR1 as LGHNA and CDR2 as YNFKEQ. This CDR3 is CASTDSFYGYTF. Written as DNA, the CDR3 is TGTGCCAGCACTGACAGTTTTTATGGCTACACCTTC.

The rearrangement uses TRBV5-1 and TRBJ2-5, with D perhaps matching TRBD1 (6 bases). The CDR3 has 14 amino acids. Germline V gives CDR1 SGHRS, CDR2 YFSETQ. The germline V and J ends were trimmed by 3 bases and 4 bases, with 13 bases remaining between them. CDR3 bases: TGCGCCAGCAGCTCCCAGGGACAACGAGAGACCCAGTACTTC. It yields the protein CASSSQGQRETQYF.

The CDR3 DNA sequence: TGTGCCAGCAACTATCAGGGCTCCTACGAGCAGTACTTC. This sequence encodes CASNYQGSYEQYF. This chain connects TRBV28 to TRBJ2-7, with D possibly TRBD1 on 5 matching bases. Trimming shortened V by 7 bases and J by 0 bases, and 10 bases separated the two germline ends. CDR3 length: 13 residues. CDR1 MDHEN and CDR2 SYDVKM come from the germline V gene. Supplemented by reference TRBV28 and TRBJ2-7, the full variable domain reads DVKVTQSSRYLVKRTGEKVFLECVQDMDHENMFWYRQDPGLGLRLIYFSYDVKMKEKGDIPEGYSVSREKKERFSLILESASTNQTSMYLCASNYQGSYEQYFGPGTRLTVT.

The rearrangement uses TRBV27 and TRBJ1-1, with TRBD1 identical over 9 bases. The CDR3 totals 14 residues. CDR1 is MNHEY and CDR2 is SMNVEV in the germline V gene (reference sequence). J was trimmed by 11 bases and V by 2 bases; bases with no gene match: 9. The CDR3 reads CASSLGDRAQWAFF. The CDR3 DNA follows: TGTGCCAGCAGTTTAGGGGACAGGGCCCAATGGGCTTTCTTT.

The chain links TRBV5-4 to TRBJ2-7; D tentatively fits TRBD1 or TRBD2 (5 bases each). The CDR3 has 15 residues. Germline CDR1 reads SGHNT; CDR2 reads YYREEE (reference sequence). V was cut by 5 bases and J by 5 bases, with 20 bases left in between. The CDR3 coding sequence is TGTGCCAGCAGGAGGGGTGATGTTAGGGTCGACGAGCAGTACTTC. Translating it yields CASRRGDVRVDEQYF.

The chain carries TRBV7-9 and TRBJ1-4; no clear D gene. CDR3 length: 16 amino acids. Germline loops: CDR1 SEHNR, CDR2 FQNEAQ (reference sequence). Trimming cost V 5 bases and J 0 bases, with 13 bases left between them. As DNA, the CDR3 is TGTGCCAGCAGCCTGAGTGGGCAGTCAACTAATGAAAAACTGTTTTTT. Translating gives CASSLSGQSTNEKLFF.

This chain uses TRBV10-3 with TRBJ1-1, with no clear D. This CDR3 spans 13 amino acids. Looked up from germline, CDR1 is ENHRY and CDR2 is SYGVKD. V was cut by 6 bases and J by 3 bases, with 11 bases left in between. The DNA of the CDR3 is TGTGCCATCAGGCAGCCTCCGGACACTGAAGCTTTCTTT. This codes for CAIRQPPDTEAFF.

The chain has TRBV2 and TRBJ2-5; 7 bases line up with TRBD2. Germline V gene data show CDR1 as SNHLY and CDR2 as FYNNEI. Trimming removed 7 bases from V and 5 bases from J; junction bases left unmatched: 13. The CDR3 sequence is 15 residues long. CDR3 residues: CASTASGSGRETQYF. DNA for the CDR3: TGTGCCAGCACCGCTAGCGGTTCCGGGAGGGAGACCCAGTACTTC. The variable domain in full, with the rest retrieved from reference TRBV2 and TRBJ2-5, is EPEVTQTPSHQVTQMGQEVILRCVPISNHLYFYWYRQILGQKVEFLVSFYNNEISEKSEIFDDQFSVERPDGSNFTLKIRSTKLEDSAMYFCASTASGSGRETQYFGPGTRLLVL.

The chain recombines TRBV29-1 with TRBJ2-1; possible D gene TRBD2, 5 bases. This CDR3 comprises 13 residues. V shed 5 bases and J shed 0 bases, with 8 bases lying between them. Germline V gene lookup returns CDR1 SQVTM and CDR2 ANQGSEA. CDR3 DNA: TGCAGCGTTCAAGCGGACTCCTACAATGAGCAGTTCTTC. It specifies CSVQADSYNEQFF.

This clone appeared a few times. The same CDR3 can be traced to other DNA sequences in this sample. The chain is built from TRBV28 and TRBJ1-3; no reliable D call. With 6 bases removed from V and 4 bases from J, the gap between germline ends came to 7 bases. CDR3 size: 12 residues. Looked up from germline, CDR1 is MDHEN and CDR2 is SYDVKM. The CDR3 DNA is TGTGCCAGCAGACCCGGAGGAAACACCATATATTTT. It codes for CASRPGGNTIYF.